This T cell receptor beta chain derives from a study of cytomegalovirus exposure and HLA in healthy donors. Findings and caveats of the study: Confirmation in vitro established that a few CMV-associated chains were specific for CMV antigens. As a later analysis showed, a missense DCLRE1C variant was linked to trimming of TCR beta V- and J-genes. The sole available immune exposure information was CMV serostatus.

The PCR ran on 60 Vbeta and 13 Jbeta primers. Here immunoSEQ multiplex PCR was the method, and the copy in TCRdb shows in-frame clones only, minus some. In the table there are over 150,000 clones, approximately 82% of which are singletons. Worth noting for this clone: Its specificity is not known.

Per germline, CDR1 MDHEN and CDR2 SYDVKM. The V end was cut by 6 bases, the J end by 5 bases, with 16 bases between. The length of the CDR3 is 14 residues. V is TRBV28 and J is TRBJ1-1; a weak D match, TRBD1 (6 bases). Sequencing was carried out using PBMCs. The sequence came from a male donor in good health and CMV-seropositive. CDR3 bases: TGTGCCAGCAGGCGGGGGGGGGCAGTTACTGAAGCTTTCTTT. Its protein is CASRRGGAVTEAFF.